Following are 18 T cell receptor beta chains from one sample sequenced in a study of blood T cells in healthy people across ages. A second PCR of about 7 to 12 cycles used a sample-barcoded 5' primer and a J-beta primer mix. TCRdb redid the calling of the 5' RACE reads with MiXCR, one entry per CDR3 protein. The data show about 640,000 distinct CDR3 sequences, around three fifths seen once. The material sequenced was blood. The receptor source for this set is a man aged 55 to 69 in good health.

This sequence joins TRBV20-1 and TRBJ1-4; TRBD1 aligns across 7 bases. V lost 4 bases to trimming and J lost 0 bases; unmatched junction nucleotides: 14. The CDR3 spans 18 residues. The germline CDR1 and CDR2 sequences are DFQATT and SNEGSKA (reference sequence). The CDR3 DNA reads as TGCAGTGCTAACCCAACAGGGGCCCCCCGTCCAACTAATGAAAAACTGTTTTTT. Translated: CSANPTGAPRPTNEKLFF.

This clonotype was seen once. CDR3 protein: CASSYKGGAYNEQFF. CDR3 nucleotide sequence: TGTGCCAGCAGTTACAAGGGGGGGGCCTACAATGAGCAGTTCTTC. The chain carries TRBV6-5 and TRBJ2-1; tentative D call: TRBD2 (7 bases). This CDR3 has 15 amino acids. The germline gives CDR1 MNHEY, CDR2 SVGAGI. V lost 2 bases to trimming and J lost 2 bases, with 10 bases between them.

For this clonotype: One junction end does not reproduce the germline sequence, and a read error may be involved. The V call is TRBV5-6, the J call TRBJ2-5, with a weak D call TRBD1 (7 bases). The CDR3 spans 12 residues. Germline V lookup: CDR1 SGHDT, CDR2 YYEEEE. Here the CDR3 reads CASSEEGQTQYF. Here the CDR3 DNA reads TGTGCCAGCAGCGAGGAGGGACAGACACAGTACTTC. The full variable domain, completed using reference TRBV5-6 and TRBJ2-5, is DAGVTQSPTHLIKTRGQQVTLRCSPKSGHDTVSWYQQALGQGPQFIFQYYEEEERQRGNFPDRFSGHQFPNYSSELNVNALLLGDSALYLCASSEEGQTQYFGPGTRLLVL.

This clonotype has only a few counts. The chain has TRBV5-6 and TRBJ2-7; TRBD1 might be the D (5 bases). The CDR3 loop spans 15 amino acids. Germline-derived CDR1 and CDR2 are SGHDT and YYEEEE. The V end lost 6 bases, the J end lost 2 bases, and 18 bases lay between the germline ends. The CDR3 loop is CASNPIGREAYEQYF. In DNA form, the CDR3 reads TGTGCCAGCAATCCCATAGGCAGGGAAGCCTACGAGCAGTACTTC.

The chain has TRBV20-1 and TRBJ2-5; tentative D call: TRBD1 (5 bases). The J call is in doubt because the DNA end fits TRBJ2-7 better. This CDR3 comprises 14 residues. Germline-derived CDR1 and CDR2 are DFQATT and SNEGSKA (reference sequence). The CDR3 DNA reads TGCAGTGCTAGAGATACAGGAACAAGAGACGAGCAGTACTTC. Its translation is CSARDTGTRDEQYF.

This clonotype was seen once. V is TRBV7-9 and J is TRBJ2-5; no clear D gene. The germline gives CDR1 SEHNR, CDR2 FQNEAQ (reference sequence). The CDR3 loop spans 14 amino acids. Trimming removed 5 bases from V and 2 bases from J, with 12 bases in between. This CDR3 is CASSAIWTQETQYF. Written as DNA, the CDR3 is TGTGCCAGCAGCGCCATTTGGACGCAAGAGACCCAGTACTTC.

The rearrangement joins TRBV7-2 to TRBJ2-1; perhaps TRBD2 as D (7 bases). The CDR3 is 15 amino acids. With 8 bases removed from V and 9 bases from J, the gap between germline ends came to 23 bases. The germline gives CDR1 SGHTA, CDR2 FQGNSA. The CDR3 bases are TGTGCCAGCTCCTTGGGGGGGGCCCGATCCGGTGAGCAGTTCTTC. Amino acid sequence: CASSLGGARSGEQFF.

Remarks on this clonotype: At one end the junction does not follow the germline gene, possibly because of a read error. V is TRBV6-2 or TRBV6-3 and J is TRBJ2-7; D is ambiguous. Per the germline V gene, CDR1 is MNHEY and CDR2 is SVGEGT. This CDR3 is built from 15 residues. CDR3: CTSSTWGSPSYEQYF. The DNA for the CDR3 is TGTACCAGCAGTACCTGGGGATCCCCCTCCTACGAGCAGTACTTC.

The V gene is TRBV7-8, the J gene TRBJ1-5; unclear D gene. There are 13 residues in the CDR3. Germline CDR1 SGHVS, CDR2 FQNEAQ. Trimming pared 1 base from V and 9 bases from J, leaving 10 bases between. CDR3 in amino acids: CASSLVGDGPQHF. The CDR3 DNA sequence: TGTGCCAGCAGCTTAGTGGGTGATGGGCCCCAGCATTTT.

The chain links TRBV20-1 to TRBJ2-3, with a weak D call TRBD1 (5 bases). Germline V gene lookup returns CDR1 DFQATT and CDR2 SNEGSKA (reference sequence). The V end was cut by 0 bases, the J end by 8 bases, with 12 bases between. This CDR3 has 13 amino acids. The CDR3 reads CSAREGLLVTQYF. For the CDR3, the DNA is TGCAGTGCTAGAGAGGGGCTTCTCGTTACGCAGTATTTT.

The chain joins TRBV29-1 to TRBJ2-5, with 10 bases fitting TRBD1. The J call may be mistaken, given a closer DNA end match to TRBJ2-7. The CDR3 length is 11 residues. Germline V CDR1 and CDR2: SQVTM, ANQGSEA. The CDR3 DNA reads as TGCAGCGTTGGGACAGGGGGCGAGCAGTACTTC. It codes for CSVGTGGEQYF.

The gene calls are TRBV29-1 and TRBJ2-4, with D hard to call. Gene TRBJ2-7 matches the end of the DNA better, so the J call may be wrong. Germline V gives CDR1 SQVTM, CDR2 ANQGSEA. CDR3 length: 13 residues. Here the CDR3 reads CSVSIVSNCEQYF. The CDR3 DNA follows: TGCAGCGTCTCGATAGTGTCCAACTGCGAGCAGTACTTC.

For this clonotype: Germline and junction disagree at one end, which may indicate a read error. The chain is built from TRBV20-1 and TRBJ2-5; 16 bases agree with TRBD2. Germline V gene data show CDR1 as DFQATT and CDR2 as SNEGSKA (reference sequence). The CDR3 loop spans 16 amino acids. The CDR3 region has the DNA TGCGGTGCTCCGCGCGGGACTAGCGGGGGGGATGATGAGCAGTACTTC. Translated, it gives CGAPRGTSGGDDEQYF.

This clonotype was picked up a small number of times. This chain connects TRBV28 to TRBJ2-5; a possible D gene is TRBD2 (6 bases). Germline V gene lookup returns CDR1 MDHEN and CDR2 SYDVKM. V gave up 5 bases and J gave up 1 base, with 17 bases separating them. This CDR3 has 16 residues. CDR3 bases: TGTGCCAGCAGTCCCCCCCATGGGCGGGGCCAAGAGACCCAGTACTTC. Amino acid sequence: CASSPPHGRGQETQYF.

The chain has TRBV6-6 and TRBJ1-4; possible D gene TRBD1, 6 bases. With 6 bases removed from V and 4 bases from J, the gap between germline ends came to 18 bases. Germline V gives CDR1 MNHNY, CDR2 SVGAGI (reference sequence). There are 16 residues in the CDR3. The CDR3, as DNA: TGTGCCAGCAGCGAAGGGGACACCAGCTTTAATGAAAAACTGTTTTTT. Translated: CASSEGDTSFNEKLFF.

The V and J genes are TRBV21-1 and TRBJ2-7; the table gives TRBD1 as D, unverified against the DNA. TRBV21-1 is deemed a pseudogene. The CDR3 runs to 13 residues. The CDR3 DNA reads TGTGCCAGCACGCTCGGACAGAGCTACGAGCAGTACTTC. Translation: CASTLGQSYEQYF.

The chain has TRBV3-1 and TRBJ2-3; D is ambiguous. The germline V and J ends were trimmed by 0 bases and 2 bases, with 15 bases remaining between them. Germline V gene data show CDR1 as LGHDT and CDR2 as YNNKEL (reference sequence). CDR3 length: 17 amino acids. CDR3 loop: CASSQDPIHRLTDTQYF. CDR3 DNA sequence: TGTGCCAGCAGCCAAGATCCGATACACCGACTCACAGATACGCAGTATTTT.

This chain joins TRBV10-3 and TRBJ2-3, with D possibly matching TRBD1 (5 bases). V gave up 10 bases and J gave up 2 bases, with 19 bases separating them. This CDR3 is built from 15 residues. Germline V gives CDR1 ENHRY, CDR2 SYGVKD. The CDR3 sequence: CATDPQGRLTDTQYF. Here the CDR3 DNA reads TGTGCCACCGACCCGCAGGGAAGACTCACAGATACGCAGTATTTT.